The present T cell receptor beta chain was sequenced within a study of regulatory T cells in long-lasting Graves disease. Findings and limits, study-wide: Newly diagnosed patients had higher TCR diversity than persistent Graves' patients did. Segments TRBV28, TRBJ1-2 and TRBJ2-5 showed preferential usage in persistent disease.

Time point of the sample: persistent/refractory GD, antithyroid drugs over 5 years with positive TRAb. PBMC-derived RNA was used for the TCR library. There are 12 residues in the CDR3. J lost 8 bases, V lost 5 bases, and 6 bases had no gene match. Germline CDR1 reads MDHEN; CDR2 reads SYDVKM. This clonotype was counted ten times or more. Its specificity is unknown. Building of the TCR beta libraries involved iRepertoire HTBI primers and Arm-PCR of CDR3 regions. TCRdb reprocessed the multiplex PCR reads via MiXCR and lists one record per CDR3 protein. The sample includes about 430,000 distinct CDR3 sequences, roughly a fifth of them seen just once.

The source is a female donor with Graves disease. V usage is TRBV28 and J usage is TRBJ2-7; 7 bases align to TRBD2. The specimen was peripheral blood mononuclear cells (PBMCs), collected when the disease was refractory, from a patient treated with antithyroid drugs. The CDR3 sequence: CASSTPGGQQYF. The CDR3 DNA reads as TGTGCCAGCAGTACCCCGGGGGGTCAGCAGTACTTC. The variable domain in full, completed from reference TRBV28 and TRBJ2-7, reads DVKVTQSSRYLVKRTGEKVFLECVQDMDHENMFWYRQDPGLGLRLIYFSYDVKMKEKGDIPEGYSVSREKKERFSLILESASTNQTSMYLCASSTPGGQQYFGPGTRLTVT.